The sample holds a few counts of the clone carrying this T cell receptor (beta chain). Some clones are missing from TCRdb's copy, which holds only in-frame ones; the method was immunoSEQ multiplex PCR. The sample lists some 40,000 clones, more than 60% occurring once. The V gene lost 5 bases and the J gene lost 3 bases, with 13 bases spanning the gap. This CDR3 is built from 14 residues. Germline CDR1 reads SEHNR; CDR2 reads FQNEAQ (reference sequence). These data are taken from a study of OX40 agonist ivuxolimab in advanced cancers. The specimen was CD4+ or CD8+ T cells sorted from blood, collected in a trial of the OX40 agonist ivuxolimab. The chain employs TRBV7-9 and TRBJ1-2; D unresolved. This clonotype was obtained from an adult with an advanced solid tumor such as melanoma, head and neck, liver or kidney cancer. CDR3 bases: TGTGCCAGCAGCCTAGACCTGACGGACTATGGCTACACCTTC. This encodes CASSLDLTDYGYTF.